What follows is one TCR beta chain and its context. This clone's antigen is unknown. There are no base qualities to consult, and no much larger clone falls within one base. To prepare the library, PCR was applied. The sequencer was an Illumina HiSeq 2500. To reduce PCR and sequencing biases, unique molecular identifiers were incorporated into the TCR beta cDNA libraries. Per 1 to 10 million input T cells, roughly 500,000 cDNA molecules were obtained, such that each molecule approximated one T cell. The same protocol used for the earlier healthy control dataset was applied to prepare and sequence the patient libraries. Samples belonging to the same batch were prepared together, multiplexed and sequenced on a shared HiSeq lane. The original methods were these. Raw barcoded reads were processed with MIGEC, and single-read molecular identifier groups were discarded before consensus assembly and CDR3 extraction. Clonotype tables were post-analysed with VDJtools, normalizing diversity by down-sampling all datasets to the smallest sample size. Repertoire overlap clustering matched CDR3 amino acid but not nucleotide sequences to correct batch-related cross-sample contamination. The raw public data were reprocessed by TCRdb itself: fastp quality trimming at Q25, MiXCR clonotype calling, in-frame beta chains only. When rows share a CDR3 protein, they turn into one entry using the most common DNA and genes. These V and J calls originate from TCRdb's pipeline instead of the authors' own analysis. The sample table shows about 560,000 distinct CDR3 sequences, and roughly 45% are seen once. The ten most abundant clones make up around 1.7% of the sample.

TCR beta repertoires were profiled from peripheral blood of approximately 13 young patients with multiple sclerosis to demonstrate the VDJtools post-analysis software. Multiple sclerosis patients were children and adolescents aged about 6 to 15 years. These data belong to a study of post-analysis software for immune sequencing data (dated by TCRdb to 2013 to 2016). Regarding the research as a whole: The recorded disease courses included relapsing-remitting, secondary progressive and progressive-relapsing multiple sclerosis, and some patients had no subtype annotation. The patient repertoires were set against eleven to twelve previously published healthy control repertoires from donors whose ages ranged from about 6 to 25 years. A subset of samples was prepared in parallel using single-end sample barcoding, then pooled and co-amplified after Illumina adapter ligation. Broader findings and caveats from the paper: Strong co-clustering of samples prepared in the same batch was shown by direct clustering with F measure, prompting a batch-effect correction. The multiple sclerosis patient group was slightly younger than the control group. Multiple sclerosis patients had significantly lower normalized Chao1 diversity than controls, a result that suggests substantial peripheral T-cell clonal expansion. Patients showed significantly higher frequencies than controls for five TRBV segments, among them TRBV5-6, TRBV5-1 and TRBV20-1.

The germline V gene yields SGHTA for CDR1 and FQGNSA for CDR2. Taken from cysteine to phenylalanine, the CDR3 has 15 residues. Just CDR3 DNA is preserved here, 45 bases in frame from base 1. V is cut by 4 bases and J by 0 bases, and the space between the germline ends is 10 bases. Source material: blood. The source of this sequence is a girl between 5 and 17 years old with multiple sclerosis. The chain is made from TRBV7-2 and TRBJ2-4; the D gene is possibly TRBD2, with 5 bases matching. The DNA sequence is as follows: TGTGCCAGCAGCTCTAGCCCCACAGCCAAAAACATTCAGTACTTC. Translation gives CASSSSPTAKNIQYF. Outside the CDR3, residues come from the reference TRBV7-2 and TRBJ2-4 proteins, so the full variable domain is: GAGVSQSPSNKVTEKGKDVELRCDPISGHTALYWYRQSLGQGLEFLIYFQGNSAPDKSGLPSDRFSAERTGGSVSTLTIQRTQQEDSAVYLCASSSSPTAKNIQYFGAGTRLSVL.